This is a list of T cell receptor beta chains from one sample in a study of blood T cells in healthy people across ages. Via MiXCR, TCRdb re-called the 5' RACE reads, giving one row per CDR3 protein. In the table there are hundreds of thousands of distinct CDR3 sequences, 24% of which are singletons. In addition, the sample was reused for a study of T cells of mothers and their children.

Specimen: blood. Every receptor here comes from a boy younger than 18 in good health. Both conserved end residues are part of each CDR3. Each record gives: D gene, J gene, V gene, clone size, CDR3 DNA, CDR3 protein. D genes are given only for firm matches. A row's size may be missing; if present it is once, few, many or a size class.

>.|TRBJ1-6|TRBV4-3|few
TGCGCCAGCAGCCAAGATACGACCCCCGGAAATAATTCACCCCTCCACTTT
CASSQDTTPGNNSPLHF
>.|TRBJ2-3|TRBV5-1|.
TGCGCCAGCAGCTTGGAGGGTTTTATCACAGATACGCAGTATTTT
CASSLEGFITDTQYF
>.|TRBJ2-4|TRBV7-2|.
TGTGCCAGCAGCCAGTTTGGGCGGGCCCTAGCCAAAAACATTCAGTACTTC
CASSQFGRALAKNIQYF
>TRBD2|TRBJ2-3|TRBV20-1|few
TGCAGTGCTAGGGGCGGACTAGCGGAGGGAACAGATACGCAGTATTTT
CSARGGLAEGTDTQYF
>TRBD1|TRBJ1-1|TRBV4-1|.
TGCGCCAGCAGCCAACATTCGACAGGGGGATACACTGAAGCTTTCTTT
CASSQHSTGGYTEAFF
>TRBD2|TRBJ2-3|TRBV24-1|few
TGTGCCACCAAAGGGACTAGCGGGCACGATACGCAGTATTTT
CATKGTSGHDTQYF
>TRBD2|TRBJ2-1|TRBV20-1|.
TGCAGTGCTAGCTCTTCGGCGGGAGGAGACAATGAGCAGTTCTTC
CSASSSAGGDNEQFF
>TRBD2|TRBJ2-1|TRBV5-5|.
TGTGCCAGCAGCCGGACTAGCGGGAGGGCCTTCCCCGACAATGAGCAGTTCTTC
CASSRTSGRAFPDNEQFF
>TRBD2|TRBJ2-7|TRBV15|few
TGTGCCACCACCCCCTCCACTAGCGCCCACGAGCAGTACTTC
CATTPSTSAHEQYF
>.|TRBJ2-5|TRBV20-1|many
TGCAGTGCTAGAGAAGGAGACTACCCGGGGAGGGGGCCCCAAGAGACCCAGTACTTC
CSAREGDYPGRGPQETQYF
>.|TRBJ1-2|TRBV20-1|few
TGCAGTGCTACTCGGGAGGGGGAAGGCTACACCTTC
CSATREGEGYTF
>.|TRBJ2-1|TRBV29-1|.
TGCAGCGTCTCGGAGAGCTCCTACAATGAGCAGCTCTTC
CSVSESSYNEQLF
>TRBD1|TRBJ2-5|TRBV2|.
TGTGCCAGCAGTGAAGCGCTACAGGGGATCCAAGAGACCCAGTACTTC
CASSEALQGIQETQYF
>TRBD1|TRBJ1-1|TRBV20-1|.
TGCAGTGCTAACAGGGGGATGAACACTGAAGCTTTCTTT
CSANRGMNTEAFF
>.|TRBJ2-1|TRBV28|.
TGTGCCAGCAGTCTCCTGGACTGGCCGGAAGGGCAGTTCTTC
CASSLLDWPEGQFF
>TRBD1|TRBJ1-2|TRBV6-5|once
TGTGCCAGCAGTGGACAGGGCGGTGTGGATGGCTACACCTTC
CASSGQGGVDGYTF
>TRBD2|TRBJ2-5|TRBV7-9|few
TGTGCCAGCACCTTGGTCGGGGGGGAGACCCAGTACTTC
CASTLVGGETQYF
>TRBD2|TRBJ2-1|TRBV4-3|.
TGCGCCAGCAGCCAACTGGGACTAGCGGGAGGGAACAATGAGCAGTTCTTC
CASSQLGLAGGNNEQFF
>TRBD1|TRBJ2-7|TRBV13|.
TGTGCCAGCAGCAGGACAGGGGGCTTGTCCGAGCAGTACTTC
CASSRTGGLSEQYF
>TRBD2|TRBJ2-7|TRBV4-1|.
TGCGCCAGCAGCCAAGATCGAGGCGGGAGTACCTACGAGCAGTACTTC
CASSQDRGGSTYEQYF
>.|TRBJ2-7|TRBV28|few
TGTGCCAGCAGTCCCTCTGACAGGATCTACGAGCAGTACTTC
CASSPSDRIYEQYF
>.|TRBJ1-3|TRBV20-1|.
TGCAGTGCTAGTATCCAGGGCTCCTCTGGAAACACCATATATTTT
CSASIQGSSGNTIYF
>.|TRBJ1-2|TRBV5-1|few
TGCGCCAGCAGCTTAGGCTGGATGGGCTACACCTTC
CASSLGWMGYTF
>TRBD2|TRBJ2-7|TRBV27|few
TGTGCCAGCAGTTTTCGGGGAGGGTTCGGGCAGTACTTC
CASSFRGGFGQYF